What follows are 27 T cell receptor beta chains derived from one specimen sequenced in a study of cytomegalovirus exposure and HLA in healthy donors. The PCR was carried out with 60 Vbeta primers and 13 Jbeta primers. Assay used: immunoSEQ multiplex PCR; TCRdb lists only in-frame clones, some missing. The sample table includes about 130,000 clones. Source material: PBMCs. The receptors stem from an older woman in good health and CMV-seronegative.

The chain combines TRBV13 with TRBJ2-3, with 7 positions matching TRBD1. V shed 0 bases and J 5 bases; nucleotides not matched to a gene: 11. CDR1 is PRHDT and CDR2 is FYEKMQ in the germline V gene (reference sequence). CDR3 length equals 17 residues. The CDR3 coding sequence is TGTGCCAGCAGCTTAGGAATATGGCAGGGGGACGTAGATACGCAGTATTTT. Translated: CASSLGIWQGDVDTQYF.

This sequence joins TRBV4-1 and TRBJ2-2, with TRBD2 identical over 12 bases. CDR1 MGHRA and CDR2 YSYEKL come from the germline V gene. V lost 4 bases to trimming and J lost 6 bases; unmatched junction nucleotides: 12. The CDR3 totals 18 residues. The CDR3 DNA reads as TGCGCCAGCAGCCCGACTAGCGGGAGTTTCTCAGGCGCCGGGGAGCTGTTTTTT. Translation gives CASSPTSGSFSGAGELFF.

The V call is TRBV7-3, the J call TRBJ2-5, with 10 nucleotides matching TRBD2. This CDR3 is built from 18 residues. CDR1 and CDR2 (germline): SGHTA, FQGTGA. Trimming at V came to 5 bases and at J to 4 bases, leaving 16 bases not matched to a gene. This CDR3 reads CASSPNPFPSGSGETQYF. CDR3 nucleotide sequence: TGTGCCAGCAGCCCAAATCCTTTCCCTAGCGGGAGCGGAGAGACCCAGTACTTC.

This chain connects TRBV5-4 to TRBJ2-1; 8 nucleotides match TRBD2. The CDR3 is 15 amino acids. Germline V gene sequence: CDR1 SGHNT, CDR2 YYREEE (reference sequence). Trimming took 0 bases from V and 5 from J; bases not matched to a gene: 4. As DNA, the CDR3 is TGTGCCAGCAGCTTGGAGGCGGGGGGTGACAATGAGCAGTTCTTC. Translating it yields CASSLEAGGDNEQFF.

The chain carries TRBV6-6 and TRBJ1-4; D not certain. CDR1 is MNHNY and CDR2 is SVGAGI in the germline V gene (reference sequence). Trimming shortened V by 4 bases and J by 6 bases, and 9 bases separated the two germline ends. CDR3 size: 13 residues. CDR3 loop: CASSSHEDEKLFF. The CDR3, as DNA: TGTGCCAGCAGTTCCCACGAGGATGAAAAACTGTTTTTT.

This chain links TRBV10-3 with TRBJ2-3; TRBD2 matches at 11 bases. J was trimmed by 6 bases and V by 5 bases; bases with no gene match: 4. The CDR3 has 14 residues. The germline V gene encodes CDR1 ENHRY and CDR2 SYGVKD. CDR3 sequence (DNA): TGTGCCATCAGTTCTAGCGGGGGGACGGATACGCAGTATTTT. Encoded protein: CAISSSGGTDTQYF.

This chain links TRBV6-1 with TRBJ1-5, with 9 bases lining up with TRBD1. Germline-derived CDR1 and CDR2 are MNHNS and SASEGT. CDR3 length: 15 residues. V dropped 4 bases and J dropped 5; count of bases not matched to a gene: 6. CDR3: CASSARTGEDQPQHF. CDR3 bases: TGTGCCAGCAGTGCCCGGACAGGGGAGGATCAGCCCCAGCATTTT.

V usage is TRBV6-1 and J usage is TRBJ1-5, with 8 bases identical to TRBD1. Germline loops: CDR1 MNHNS, CDR2 SASEGT. The CDR3 runs 17 residues. Trimming removed 2 bases from V and 2 bases from J; junction bases left unmatched: 8. CDR3 region: CASSESPGGSRNQPQHF. The CDR3 nucleotides read TGTGCCAGCAGTGAAAGTCCAGGGGGCTCACGCAATCAGCCCCAGCATTTT.

The V and J genes are TRBV5-5 and TRBJ2-7; perhaps TRBD1 as D (6 bases). CDR1 is SGHKS, CDR2 YYEKEE, per germline (reference sequence). The CDR3 runs to 13 residues. The ends were cut back, 4 bases at V and 4 bases at J, with 12 bases in the middle. In DNA, the CDR3 is TGTGCCAGCAGCCCTGGACAGCCATACGAGCAGTACTTC. It specifies CASSPGQPYEQYF.

The V call is TRBV7-9, the J call TRBJ2-3; 10 bases align to TRBD1. CDR1 is SEHNR, CDR2 FQNEAQ, per germline (reference sequence). Germline trimming cut 3 bases from V and 3 bases from J; bases unmatched to any gene: 6. The CDR3 totals 16 residues. The CDR3 sequence is CASSFDRGQGTDTQYF. The CDR3 DNA sequence: TGTGCCAGCAGCTTCGACAGGGGGCAGGGGACAGATACGCAGTATTTT.

The gene calls are TRBV28 and TRBJ1-5, with D uncertain. This CDR3 has 13 residues. V gave up 2 bases and J gave up 2 bases, with 4 bases separating them. Germline loops: CDR1 MDHEN, CDR2 SYDVKM. CDR3 nucleotides: TGTGCCAGCAGTTTACCAGGCAATCAGCCCCAGCATTTT. Residues: CASSLPGNQPQHF.

The V gene is TRBV5-1, the J gene TRBJ1-6; maybe TRBD1 (5 bases). Germline V lookup: CDR1 SGHRS, CDR2 YFSETQ. The CDR3 is 13 residues long. V gave up 0 bases and J gave up 11 bases, with 9 bases separating them. CDR3 in DNA: TGCGCCAGCAGCTTGGTCCAGGGCCCACCCCTCCACTTT. Its protein is CASSLVQGPPLHF.

For the CDR3, the DNA is TGCGCCAGCAGCCCCAGACCGGGGGGAAGCGCTAAGGGTCCGAACTATGGCTACACCTTC. The encoded protein is CASSPRPGGSAKGPNYGYTF. V and J are TRBV5-1 and TRBJ1-2; a weak D match, TRBD1 (5 bases). Germline CDR1 SGHRS, CDR2 YFSETQ. Trimming took off 4 bases at V and 2 bases at J, with 30 bases between the two ends. CDR3 length equals 20 residues.

The chain carries TRBV5-1 and TRBJ1-2, with 8 bases matching TRBD1. The CDR3 totals 15 residues. Per the germline V gene, CDR1 is SGHRS and CDR2 is YFSETQ. V shed 4 bases and J 0 bases; nucleotides not matched to a gene: 5. CDR3 region: CASSGTGHPNYGYTF. For the CDR3, the DNA is TGCGCCAGCAGCGGGACAGGCCACCCTAACTATGGCTACACCTTC.

The rearrangement joins TRBV5-4 to TRBJ1-4, with D possibly matching TRBD1 (5 bases). CDR1 is SGHNT, CDR2 YYREEE, per germline (reference sequence). Between the trimmed V and J ends, which lost 3 bases and 5 bases, there was a span of 20 bases. The CDR3 contains 17 residues. The CDR3 DNA sequence: TGTGCCAGCAGCTCGTTGACGATGGGGGGAACAAATGAAAAACTGTTTTTT. This codes for CASSSLTMGGTNEKLFF.

The chain combines TRBV12-5 with TRBJ1-1; D might be TRBD1 (6 bases). Germline V gene sequence: CDR1 LGHNT, CDR2 FRNRAP. The V end lost 7 bases, the J end lost 2 bases, and 23 bases lay between the germline ends. The CDR3 extends over 17 amino acids. The CDR3 nucleotides read TGTGCTAGTGCCGCCCCTTGGGGGCCGTTCAGCAACACTGAAGCTTTCTTT. Translating it yields CASAAPWGPFSNTEAFF.

This rearrangement joins TRBV2 to TRBJ2-7; D unclear. V lost 6 bases and J 6 bases, leaving 9 bases between the germline ends. The CDR3 has 11 residues. Germline CDR1 reads SNHLY; CDR2 reads FYNNEI. The chain's CDR3 is CASRLESEQYF. In DNA form, the CDR3 reads TGTGCCAGCAGGTTGGAGTCCGAGCAGTACTTC.

V is TRBV4-1 and J is TRBJ1-6, with 8 nucleotides matching TRBD1. CDR1 and CDR2 (germline): MGHRA, YSYEKL. The CDR3 spans 16 residues. The trim removed 4 bases at V and 9 bases at J, leaving 11 bases unmatched. This chain's CDR3 is CASSPEDRALGSPLHF. The CDR3 DNA reads as TGCGCCAGCAGCCCCGAGGACAGGGCTCTCGGTTCACCCCTCCACTTT.

The chain employs TRBV15 and TRBJ2-7, with 7 bases that match TRBD2. Trimming at V came to 1 base and at J to 3 bases, leaving 6 bases not matched to a gene. The CDR3 runs to 15 residues. CDR1 is LNHNV, CDR2 YYDKDF, per germline (reference sequence). The CDR3 sequence: CATSRATGGGYEQYF. In DNA, the CDR3 is TGTGCCACCAGCAGAGCAACTGGCGGGGGCTACGAGCAGTACTTC.

The chain carries TRBV14 and TRBJ1-2; D unresolved. Looked up from germline, CDR1 is SGHDN and CDR2 is FVKESK. The CDR3 length is 14 residues. The V end was cut by 5 bases, the J end by 0 bases, with 10 bases between. CDR3 sequence (DNA): TGTGCCAGCAGCGGAACAGCAACTAACTATGGCTACACCTTC. Protein sequence: CASSGTATNYGYTF.

The J gene is TRBJ2-1, the V gene TRBV25-1; the D gene is possibly TRBD2 (7 bases). CDR1 and CDR2 from the germline V gene are MGHDK and SYGVNS. CDR3 length: 16 amino acids. Trimming stripped 4 bases from V and 2 bases from J, with 15 bases between. The CDR3 here is CASSGGGHSTYNEQFF. The CDR3 coding sequence is TGTGCCAGCAGTGGGGGGGGGCACTCTACCTACAATGAGCAGTTCTTC.

The V gene is TRBV18, the J gene TRBJ2-1; D perhaps matches TRBD2 (5 bases). V lost 1 base, J lost 5 bases, and 9 bases lay in between. Germline loops: CDR1 KGHSH, CDR2 LQKENI. The CDR3 has 14 amino acids. The CDR3 bases are TGTGCCAGCTCACCACGGGGAGAGAACAATGAGCAGTTCTTC. It encodes CASSPRGENNEQFF.

This chain links TRBV19 with TRBJ2-1; D perhaps matches TRBD2 (6 bases). From germline, CDR1 is LNHDA and CDR2 SQIVND (reference sequence). The CDR3 consists of 17 residues. With 3 bases removed from V and 8 bases from J, the gap between germline ends came to 23 bases. The CDR3 spells CASSIRSTWGVLDEQFF. The CDR3 nucleotides read TGTGCCAGTAGTATTCGGTCCACGTGGGGGGTTTTGGATGAGCAGTTCTTC.

The V call is TRBV5-6, the J call TRBJ2-1; 10 bases map to TRBD2. Germline V lookup: CDR1 SGHDT, CDR2 YYEEEE. The CDR3 totals 17 residues. Trimming removed 4 bases from V and 3 bases from J; junction bases left unmatched: 10. The CDR3 protein is CASSLQVAGGRYNEQFF. The CDR3 DNA is TGTGCCAGCAGCCTCCAGGTAGCGGGGGGACGCTACAATGAGCAGTTCTTC.

The rearrangement uses TRBV7-9 and TRBJ2-7; TRBD2 agrees at 9 bases. The V segment lost 5 bases and the J segment 4 bases; nucleotides outside the gene matches: 12. The CDR3 runs to 16 residues. The germline V gene has CDR1 SEHNR and CDR2 FQNEAQ (reference sequence). In nucleotides, the CDR3 is TGTGCCAGCAGCCCCTTAAGGGTAGCGGGAGTATACGAGCAGTACTTC. This translates into CASSPLRVAGVYEQYF.

The chain is built from TRBV5-4 and TRBJ2-1; tentative D call: TRBD1 (6 bases). The CDR3 consists of 15 residues. Germline V gene lookup returns CDR1 SGHNT and CDR2 YYREEE (reference sequence). The V end was cut by 5 bases, the J end by 5 bases, with 17 bases between. The CDR3 loop is CASSFFQGNHNEQFF. CDR3 DNA: TGTGCCAGCAGTTTCTTCCAGGGGAACCACAATGAGCAGTTCTTC.

V is TRBV28 and J is TRBJ2-7; TRBD2 matches at 8 bases. Germline loops: CDR1 MDHEN, CDR2 SYDVKM. The junction had 7 bases not matched to a gene; V was cut back by 6 bases and J by 3 bases. The CDR3 loop spans 14 amino acids. The CDR3 loop reads CASSSGGAGYEQYF. The CDR3 DNA reads as TGTGCCAGCAGCTCGGGGGGGGCGGGCTACGAGCAGTACTTC.